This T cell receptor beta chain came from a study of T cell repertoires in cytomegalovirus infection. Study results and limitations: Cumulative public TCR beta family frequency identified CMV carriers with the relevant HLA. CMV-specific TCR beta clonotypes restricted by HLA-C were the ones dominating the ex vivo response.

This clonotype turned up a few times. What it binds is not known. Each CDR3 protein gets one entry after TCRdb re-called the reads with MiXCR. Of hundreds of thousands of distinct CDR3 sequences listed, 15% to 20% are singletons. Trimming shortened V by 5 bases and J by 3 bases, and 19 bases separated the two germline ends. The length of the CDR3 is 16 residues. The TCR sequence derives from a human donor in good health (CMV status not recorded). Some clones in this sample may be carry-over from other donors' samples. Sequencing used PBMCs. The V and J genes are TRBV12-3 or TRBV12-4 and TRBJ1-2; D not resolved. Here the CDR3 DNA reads TGTGCCAGCAGTCCAACCGGGAGCGGGAGAGACTATGGCTACACCTTC. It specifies CASSPTGSGRDYGYTF.